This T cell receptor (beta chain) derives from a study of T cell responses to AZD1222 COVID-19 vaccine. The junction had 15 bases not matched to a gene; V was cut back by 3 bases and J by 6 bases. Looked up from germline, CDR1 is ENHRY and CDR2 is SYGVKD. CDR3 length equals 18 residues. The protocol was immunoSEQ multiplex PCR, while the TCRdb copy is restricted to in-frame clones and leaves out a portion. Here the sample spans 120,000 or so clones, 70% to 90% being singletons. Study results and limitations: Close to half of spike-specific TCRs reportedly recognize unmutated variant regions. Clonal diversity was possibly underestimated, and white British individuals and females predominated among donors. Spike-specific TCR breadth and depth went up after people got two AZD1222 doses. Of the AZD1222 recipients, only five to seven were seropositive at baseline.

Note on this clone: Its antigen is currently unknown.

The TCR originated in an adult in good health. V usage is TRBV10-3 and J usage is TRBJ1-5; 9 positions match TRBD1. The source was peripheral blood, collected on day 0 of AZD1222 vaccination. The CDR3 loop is CAISDNGWTGEDFQPQHF. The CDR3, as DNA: TGTGCCATCAGTGATAATGGTTGGACAGGGGAAGATTTTCAGCCCCAGCATTTT.